This TCR beta chain came from a study of OX40 agonist ivuxolimab in advanced cancers. With respect to the entire study: Ivuxolimab was a fully human IgG2 agonistic monoclonal antibody targeting the costimulatory receptor OX40 (CD134). Among the approximately 50 dose-escalation patients, some 19 had hepatocellular carcinoma, about 15 melanoma, 9 renal cell carcinoma and 9 head and neck cancer. Intravenous ivuxolimab was administered to patients every 2 weeks at six dose levels: 0.01, 0.1, 0.3, 1.5, 3 and 10 mg/kg. The monotherapy dose-escalation portion (N of about 52 patients) of the phase I ivuxolimab trial is reported in the paper. Peripheral TCRbeta sequencing was intended to test whether TCR sequence diversity was altered and clonal T-cell expansion was caused by ivuxolimab. A male proportion of approximately 83% and a mean age of around 60 years, ranging from roughly 23 to 90, were recorded for the dose-escalation cohort. Three dose-escalation patients achieved partial responses, one with hepatocellular carcinoma and two with cutaneous melanoma. Patients were allowed to have had prior anti-PD-1, anti-PD-L1 or anti-CTLA-4 therapy, and less than 45% of the dose-escalation patients had previously received checkpoint inhibitors. The research as a whole found: Low levels of normalized T-cell clonal expansion were also seen in some patients who did not respond. After ivuxolimab, expanded clones were on average more numerous among CD8+ T cells than among CD4+ T cells. Clonal expansion of both CD4+ and CD8+ blood T cells was observed from baseline to week 6 at doses 0.1 to 3.0 mg/kg. The antigen specificity of the clonally expanded peripheral T cells was not determined. In partial responders in the 0.1-3.0 mg/kg groups, normalized peripheral clonal expansion was found to be among the lowest, especially among CD8+ T cells.

For sequencing of the TCRbeta CDR3 region, genomic DNA was extracted from the sorted cells. The immunoSEQ Assay was used for sequencing of TCRbeta CDR3 regions. The table comes from immuneACCESS by way of TCRdb, which keeps in-frame sequences with V and J called. Part of the clones is missing from these tables; in studies checked, under half for an unresolved V gene and the rest for unknown reasons. The sample table contains 70,000 to 75,000 clones; only one count was recorded for roughly 82% of them. The top ten clonotypes cover 0.95% to 1.3% of the sample. V lost 5 bases and J lost 6 bases, and the count of bases not matched to a germline gene is 9. The CDR3 numbers 17 residues from cysteine through phenylalanine. Left in the record is the CDR3 DNA by itself, 51 bases read in frame from the first base. CDR1 SGHTA and CDR2 FQGNSA were looked up in the germline V gene. Remarks on this clone: Its binding antigen is unknown. No base-level quality is on record; no much larger clone is a single base apart.

Patients with autoimmune disease history or receiving systemic immunosuppression were excluded from the trial. Peripheral blood for TCR sequencing was drawn from every dose cohort at baseline, at cycle 4 day 1 and at cycle 7 day 1. The samples were taken from a phase I, first-in-human, multicenter, open-label dose-escalation trial of ivuxolimab. Adults with locally advanced or metastatic melanoma, renal cell, hepatocellular, or head and neck squamous cell carcinoma were enrolled in the trial. Before TCR sequencing, CD4+ T cells and CD8+ T cells from peripheral blood were sorted into separate populations.

The clonotype originates from an adult with an advanced solid tumor such as melanoma, head and neck, liver or kidney cancer. The sequence is built from TRBV7-2 and TRBJ2-5, with 16 middle bases fitting TRBD2. Sample: CD4+ or CD8+ T cells sorted from blood, taken in a trial of the OX40 agonist ivuxolimab. The DNA reads TGTGCCAGCAGCCAATACGGGACTAGCGGGGGGGAGAAGACCCAGTACTTC. Its amino acids are CASSQYGTSGGEKTQYF.